Included here is one TCR beta chain sequence, with context. The sample originates from a study of blood T cell repertoires in COVID-19. Study at large: COVID-19 samples collected from the United States, Italy and Spain covered acute and convalescent phases.

Germline loops: CDR1 MNHEY, CDR2 SVGAGI. With V trimmed by 6 bases and J by 8 bases, 6 bases remained unmatched. The CDR3 is made up of 13 amino acids. Measured with immunoSEQ multiplex PCR; TCRdb has only the in-frame clones, and not every one. The sample has 200,000 to 300,000 clones; around nine tenths are singletons. This TCR was recovered from a man aged 30-40 years with active or convalescent COVID-19. Sequencing was done on a sample of peripheral blood. The rearrangement joins TRBV6-5 to TRBJ2-1, with 8 bases matching TRBD1. The CDR3 region is CASRIQGAHEQFF. The CDR3 DNA reads TGTGCCAGCAGGATCCAGGGGGCACATGAGCAGTTCTTC.